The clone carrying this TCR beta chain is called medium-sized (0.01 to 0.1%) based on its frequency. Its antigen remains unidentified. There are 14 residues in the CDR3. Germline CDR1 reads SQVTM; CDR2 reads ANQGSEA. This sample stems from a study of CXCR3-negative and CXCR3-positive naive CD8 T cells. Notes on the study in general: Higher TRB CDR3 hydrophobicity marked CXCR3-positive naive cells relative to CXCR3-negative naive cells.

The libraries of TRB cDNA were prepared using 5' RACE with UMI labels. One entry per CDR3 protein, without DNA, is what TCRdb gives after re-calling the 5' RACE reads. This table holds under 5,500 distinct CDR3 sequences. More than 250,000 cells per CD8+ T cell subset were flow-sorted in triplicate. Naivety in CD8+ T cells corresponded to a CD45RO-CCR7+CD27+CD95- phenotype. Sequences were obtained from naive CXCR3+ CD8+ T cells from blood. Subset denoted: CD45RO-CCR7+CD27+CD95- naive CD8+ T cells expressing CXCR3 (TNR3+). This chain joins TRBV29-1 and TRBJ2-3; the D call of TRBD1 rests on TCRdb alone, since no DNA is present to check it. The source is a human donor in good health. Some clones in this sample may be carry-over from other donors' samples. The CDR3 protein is CSVSGTGITDTQYF.